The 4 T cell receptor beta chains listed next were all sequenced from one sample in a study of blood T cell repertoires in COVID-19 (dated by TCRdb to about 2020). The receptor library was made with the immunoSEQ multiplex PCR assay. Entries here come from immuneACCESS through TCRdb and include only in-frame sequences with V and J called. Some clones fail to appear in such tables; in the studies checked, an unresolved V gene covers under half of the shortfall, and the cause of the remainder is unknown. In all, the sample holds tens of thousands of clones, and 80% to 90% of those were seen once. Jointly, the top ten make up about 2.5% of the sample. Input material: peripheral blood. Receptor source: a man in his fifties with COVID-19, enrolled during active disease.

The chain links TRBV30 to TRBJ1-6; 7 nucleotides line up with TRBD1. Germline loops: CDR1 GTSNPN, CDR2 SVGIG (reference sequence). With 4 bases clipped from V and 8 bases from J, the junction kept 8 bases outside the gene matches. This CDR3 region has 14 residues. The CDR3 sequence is CAWKVGQRYSPLHF. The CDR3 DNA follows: TGTGCCTGGAAGGTGGGACAGCGTTATTCACCCCTCCACTTT. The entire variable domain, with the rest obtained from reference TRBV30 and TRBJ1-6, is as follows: SQTIHQWPATLVQPVGSPLSLECTVEGTSNPNLYWYRQAAGRGLQLLFYSVGIGQISSEVPQNLSASRPQDRQFILSSKKLLLSDSGFYLCAWKVGQRYSPLHFGNGTRLTVT.

CDR3 in DNA: TGTGCCAGCTCACCCGTCAATGGCCCCACAGCTAATGAAAAACTGTTTTTT. Translation gives CASSPVNGPTANEKLFF. This chain uses TRBV18 with TRBJ1-4; D unresolved. V lost 3 bases and J 3 bases, leaving 17 bases between the germline ends. The CDR3 contains 17 residues. Germline-derived CDR1 and CDR2 are KGHSH and LQKENI.

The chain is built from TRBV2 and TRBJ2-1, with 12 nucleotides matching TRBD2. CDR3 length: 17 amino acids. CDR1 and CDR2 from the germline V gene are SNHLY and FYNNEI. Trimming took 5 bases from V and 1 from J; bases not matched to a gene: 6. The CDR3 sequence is CASSPLTSGGSYNEQFF. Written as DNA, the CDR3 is TGTGCCAGCAGTCCACTCACTAGCGGGGGGTCCTACAATGAGCAGTTCTTC.

The CDR3 spells CASSTGTEADTQYF. CDR3 sequence (DNA): TGTGCCAGCAGTACCGGGACAGAGGCAGATACGCAGTATTTT. V is TRBV28 and J is TRBJ2-3; 7 bases align to TRBD1. CDR1 and CDR2 (germline): MDHEN, SYDVKM. The CDR3 contains 14 residues. V was clipped by 5 bases and J by 4 bases; unmatched bases: 6.